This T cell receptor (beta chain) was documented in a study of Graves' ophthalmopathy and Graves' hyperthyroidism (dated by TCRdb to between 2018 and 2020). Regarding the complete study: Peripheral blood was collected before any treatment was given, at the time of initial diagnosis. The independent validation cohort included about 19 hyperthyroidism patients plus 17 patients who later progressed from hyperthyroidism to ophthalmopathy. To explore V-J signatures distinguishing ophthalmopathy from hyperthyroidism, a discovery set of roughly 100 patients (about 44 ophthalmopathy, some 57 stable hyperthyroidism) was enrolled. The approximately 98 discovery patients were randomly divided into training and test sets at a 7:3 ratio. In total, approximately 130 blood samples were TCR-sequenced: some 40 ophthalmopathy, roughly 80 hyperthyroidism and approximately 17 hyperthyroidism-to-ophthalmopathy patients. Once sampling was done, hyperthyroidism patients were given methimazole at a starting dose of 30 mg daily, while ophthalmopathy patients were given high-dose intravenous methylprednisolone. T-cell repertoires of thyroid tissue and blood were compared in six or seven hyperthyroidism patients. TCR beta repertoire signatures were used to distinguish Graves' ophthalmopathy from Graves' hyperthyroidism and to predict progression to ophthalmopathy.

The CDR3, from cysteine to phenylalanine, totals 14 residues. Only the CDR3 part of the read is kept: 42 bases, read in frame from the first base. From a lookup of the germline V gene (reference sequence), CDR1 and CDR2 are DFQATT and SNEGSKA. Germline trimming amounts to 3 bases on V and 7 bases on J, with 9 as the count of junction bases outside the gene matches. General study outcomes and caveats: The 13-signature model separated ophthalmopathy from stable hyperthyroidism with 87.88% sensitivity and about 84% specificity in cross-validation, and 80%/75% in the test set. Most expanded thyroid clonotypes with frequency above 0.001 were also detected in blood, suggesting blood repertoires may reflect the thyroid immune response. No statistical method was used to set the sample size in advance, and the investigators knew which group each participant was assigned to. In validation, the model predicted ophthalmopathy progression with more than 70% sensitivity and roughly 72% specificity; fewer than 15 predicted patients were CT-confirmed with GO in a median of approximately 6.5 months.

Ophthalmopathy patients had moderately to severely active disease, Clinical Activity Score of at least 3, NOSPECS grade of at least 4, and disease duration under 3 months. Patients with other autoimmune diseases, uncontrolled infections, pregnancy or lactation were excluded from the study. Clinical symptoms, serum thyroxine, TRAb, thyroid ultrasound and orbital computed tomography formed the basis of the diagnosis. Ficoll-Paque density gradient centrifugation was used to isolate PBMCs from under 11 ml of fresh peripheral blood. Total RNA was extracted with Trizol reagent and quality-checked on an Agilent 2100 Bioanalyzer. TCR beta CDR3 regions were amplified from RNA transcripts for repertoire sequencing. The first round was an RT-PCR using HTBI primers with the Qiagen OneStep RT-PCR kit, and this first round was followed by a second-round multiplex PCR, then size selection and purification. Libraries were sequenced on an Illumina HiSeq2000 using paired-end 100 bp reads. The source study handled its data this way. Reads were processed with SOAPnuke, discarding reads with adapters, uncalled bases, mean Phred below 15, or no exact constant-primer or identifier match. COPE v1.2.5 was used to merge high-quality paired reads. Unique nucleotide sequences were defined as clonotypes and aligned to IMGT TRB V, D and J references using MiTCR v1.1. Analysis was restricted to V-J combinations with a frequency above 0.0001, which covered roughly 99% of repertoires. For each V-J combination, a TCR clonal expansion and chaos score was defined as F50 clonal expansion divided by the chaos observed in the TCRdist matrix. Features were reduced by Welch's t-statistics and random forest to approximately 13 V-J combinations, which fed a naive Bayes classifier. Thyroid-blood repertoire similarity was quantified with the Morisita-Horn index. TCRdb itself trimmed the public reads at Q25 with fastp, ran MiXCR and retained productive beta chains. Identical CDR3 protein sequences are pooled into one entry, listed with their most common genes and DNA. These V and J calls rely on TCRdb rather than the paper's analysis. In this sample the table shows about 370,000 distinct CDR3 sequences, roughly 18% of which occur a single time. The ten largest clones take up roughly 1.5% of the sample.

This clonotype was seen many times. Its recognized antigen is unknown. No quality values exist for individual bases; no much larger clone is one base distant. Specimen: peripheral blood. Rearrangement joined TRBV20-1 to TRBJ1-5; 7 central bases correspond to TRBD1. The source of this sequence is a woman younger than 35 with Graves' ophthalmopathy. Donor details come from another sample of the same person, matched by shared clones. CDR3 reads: CSARPGQIGQPQHF. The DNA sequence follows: TGCAGTGCTAGGCCGGGACAGATAGGGCAGCCCCAGCATTTT.